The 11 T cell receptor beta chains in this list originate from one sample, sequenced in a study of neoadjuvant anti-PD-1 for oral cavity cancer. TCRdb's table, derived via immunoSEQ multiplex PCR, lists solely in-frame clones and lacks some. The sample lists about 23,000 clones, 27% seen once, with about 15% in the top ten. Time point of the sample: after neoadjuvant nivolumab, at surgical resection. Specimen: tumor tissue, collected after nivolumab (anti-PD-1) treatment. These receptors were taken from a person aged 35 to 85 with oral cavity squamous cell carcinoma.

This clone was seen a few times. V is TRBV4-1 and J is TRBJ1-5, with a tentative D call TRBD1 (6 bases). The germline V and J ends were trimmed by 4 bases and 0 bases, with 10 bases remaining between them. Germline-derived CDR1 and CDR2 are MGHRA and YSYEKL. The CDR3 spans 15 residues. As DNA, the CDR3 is TGCGCCAGCAGCCGGGACACATATAGCAATCAGCCCCAGCATTTT. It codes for CASSRDTYSNQPQHF.

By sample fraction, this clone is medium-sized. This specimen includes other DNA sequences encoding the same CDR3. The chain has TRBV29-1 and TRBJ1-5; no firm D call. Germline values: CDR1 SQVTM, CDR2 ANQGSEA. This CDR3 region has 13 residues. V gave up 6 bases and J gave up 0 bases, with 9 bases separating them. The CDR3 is CSVRENSNQPQHF. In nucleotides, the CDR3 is TGCAGCGTGAGGGAGAATAGCAATCAGCCCCAGCATTTT.

The DNA of the CDR3 is TGCGCCAGCAGCGCAACCGGGACAGGGAGTTACGAGCAGTACTTC. Its translation: CASSATGTGSYEQYF. The chain employs TRBV5-1 and TRBJ2-7; TRBD1 aligns across 9 bases. The germline V gene has CDR1 SGHRS and CDR2 YFSETQ. The trim removed 4 bases at V and 4 bases at J, leaving 9 bases unmatched. The CDR3 has 15 residues. The complete variable domain, with remaining parts taken from reference TRBV5-1 and TRBJ2-7, reads KAGVTQTPRYLIKTRGQQVTLSCSPISGHRSVSWYQQTPGQGLQFLFEYFSETQRNKGNFPGRFSGRQFSNSRSEMNVSTLELGDSALYLCASSATGTGSYEQYFGPGTRLTVT.

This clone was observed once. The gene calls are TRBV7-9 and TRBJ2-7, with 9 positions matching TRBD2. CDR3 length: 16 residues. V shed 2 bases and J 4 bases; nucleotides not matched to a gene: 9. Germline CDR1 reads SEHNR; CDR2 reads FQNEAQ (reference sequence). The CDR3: CASSLRSLAGKYEQYF. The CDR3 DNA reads TGTGCCAGCAGCTTAAGGTCGCTAGCGGGAAAGTACGAGCAGTACTTC. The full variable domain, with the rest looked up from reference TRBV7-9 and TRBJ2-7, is DTGVSQNPRHKITKRGQNVTFRCDPISEHNRLYWYRQTLGQGPEFLTYFQNEAQLEKSRLLSDRFSAERPKGSFSTLEIQRTEQGDSAMYLCASSLRSLAGKYEQYFGPGTRLTVT.

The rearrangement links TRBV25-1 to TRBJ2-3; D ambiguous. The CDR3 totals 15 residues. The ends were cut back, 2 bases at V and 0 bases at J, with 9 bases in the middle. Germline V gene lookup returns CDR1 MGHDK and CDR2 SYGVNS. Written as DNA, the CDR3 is TGTGCCAGCAGTGAAGGAAGGCCTAGCACAGATACGCAGTATTTT. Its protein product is CASSEGRPSTDTQYF.

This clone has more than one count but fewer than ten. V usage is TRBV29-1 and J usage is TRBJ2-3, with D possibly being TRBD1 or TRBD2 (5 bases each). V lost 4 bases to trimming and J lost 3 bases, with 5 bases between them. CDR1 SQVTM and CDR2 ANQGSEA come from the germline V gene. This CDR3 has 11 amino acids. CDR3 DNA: TGCAGCGTTGGGGGGACAGATACGCAGTATTTT. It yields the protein CSVGGTDTQYF.

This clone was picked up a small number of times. The CDR3 coding sequence is TGTGCCAGCAGTGATGCCCTCAACAATGAGCAGTTCTTC. Its translation: CASSDALNNEQFF. The chain employs TRBV2 and TRBJ2-1, with unresolved D. The CDR3 has 13 amino acids. V shed 3 bases and J shed 5 bases, with 8 bases lying between them. The germline gives CDR1 SNHLY, CDR2 FYNNEI.

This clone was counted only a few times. The CDR3 sequence: CAWSAGTGTNYGYTF. Here the CDR3 DNA reads TGTGCCTGGAGTGCGGGGACAGGCACTAACTATGGCTACACCTTC. The chain combines TRBV30 with TRBJ1-2; 8 nucleotides line up with TRBD1. Germline values: CDR1 GTSNPN, CDR2 SVGIG (reference sequence). V lost 1 base and J lost 0; bases outside the gene matches: 4. CDR3 length: 15 residues.

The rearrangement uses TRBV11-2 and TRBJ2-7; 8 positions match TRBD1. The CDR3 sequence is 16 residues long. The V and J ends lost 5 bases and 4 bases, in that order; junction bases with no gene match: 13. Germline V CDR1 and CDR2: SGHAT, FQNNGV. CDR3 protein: CASSATSGTGKYEQYF. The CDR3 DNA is TGTGCCAGCAGCGCCACGTCAGGGACAGGCAAGTACGAGCAGTACTTC.

The CDR3 nucleotides are TGTGCTAGTGGAAACCGGGTCCCTTATGTAGGGGAGCAGTTCTTC. Its translation: CASGNRVPYVGEQFF. This chain joins TRBV12-5 and TRBJ2-1; D gene uncertain. The V gene's germline CDR1 is LGHNT and CDR2 FRNRAP. Trimming took off 6 bases at V and 10 bases at J, with 22 bases between the two ends. The CDR3 is 15 residues long.

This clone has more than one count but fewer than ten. The CDR3 spells CASSPRGTDGYTF. CDR3 nucleotides: TGTGCCAGCAGCCCCCGTGGGACGGATGGCTACACCTTC. The rearrangement uses TRBV7-9 and TRBJ1-2; TRBD1 is a possible D gene (5 bases). This CDR3 comprises 13 residues. Per the germline V gene, CDR1 is SEHNR and CDR2 is FQNEAQ (reference sequence). Trimming took 5 bases from V and 6 from J, leaving 13 bases between them.